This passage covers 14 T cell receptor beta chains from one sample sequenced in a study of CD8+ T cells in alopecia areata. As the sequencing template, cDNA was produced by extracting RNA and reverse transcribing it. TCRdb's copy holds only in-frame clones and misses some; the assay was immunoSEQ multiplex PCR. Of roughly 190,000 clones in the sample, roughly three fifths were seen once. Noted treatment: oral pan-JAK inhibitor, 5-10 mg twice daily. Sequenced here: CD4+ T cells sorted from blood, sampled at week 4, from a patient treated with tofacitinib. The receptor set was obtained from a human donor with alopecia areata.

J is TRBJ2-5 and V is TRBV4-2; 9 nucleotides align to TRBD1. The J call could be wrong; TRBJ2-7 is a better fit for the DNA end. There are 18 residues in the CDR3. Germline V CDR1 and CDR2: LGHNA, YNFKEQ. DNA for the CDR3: TGTGCCAGCAGCCTCTCTCACACAGGGGGCGTTTATGGGTACGAGCAGTACTTC. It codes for CASSLSHTGGVYGYEQYF.

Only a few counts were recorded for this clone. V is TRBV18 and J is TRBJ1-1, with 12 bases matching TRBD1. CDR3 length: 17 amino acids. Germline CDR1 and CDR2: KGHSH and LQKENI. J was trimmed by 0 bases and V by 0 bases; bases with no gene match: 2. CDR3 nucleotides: TGTGCCAGCTCACCACCGGGACAGGGGGCGATGAACACTGAAGCTTTCTTT. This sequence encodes CASSPPGQGAMNTEAFF.

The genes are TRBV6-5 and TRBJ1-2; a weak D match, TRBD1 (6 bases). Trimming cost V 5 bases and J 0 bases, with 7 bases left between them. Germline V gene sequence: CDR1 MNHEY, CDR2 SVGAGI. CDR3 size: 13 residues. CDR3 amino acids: CASSRTANYGYTF. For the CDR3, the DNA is TGTGCCAGCAGTCGGACAGCTAACTATGGCTACACCTTC.

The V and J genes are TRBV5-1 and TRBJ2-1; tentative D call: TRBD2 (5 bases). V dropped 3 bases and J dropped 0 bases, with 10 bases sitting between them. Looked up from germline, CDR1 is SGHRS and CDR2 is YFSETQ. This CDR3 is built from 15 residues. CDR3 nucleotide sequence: TGCGCCAGCAGCTCCCTAGCCCTCTCCTACAATGAGCAGTTCTTC. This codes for CASSSLALSYNEQFF.

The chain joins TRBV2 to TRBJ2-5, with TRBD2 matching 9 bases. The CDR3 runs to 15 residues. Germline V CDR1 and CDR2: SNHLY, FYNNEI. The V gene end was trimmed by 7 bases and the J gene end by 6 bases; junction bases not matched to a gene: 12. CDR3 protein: CASNPGGSGSQTQYF. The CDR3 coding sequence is TGTGCCAGCAACCCGGGGGGTAGCGGGAGTCAGACCCAGTACTTC. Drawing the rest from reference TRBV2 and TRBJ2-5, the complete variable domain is EPEVTQTPSHQVTQMGQEVILRCVPISNHLYFYWYRQILGQKVEFLVSFYNNEISEKSEIFDDQFSVERPDGSNFTLKIRSTKLEDSAMYFCASNPGGSGSQTQYFGPGTRLLVL.

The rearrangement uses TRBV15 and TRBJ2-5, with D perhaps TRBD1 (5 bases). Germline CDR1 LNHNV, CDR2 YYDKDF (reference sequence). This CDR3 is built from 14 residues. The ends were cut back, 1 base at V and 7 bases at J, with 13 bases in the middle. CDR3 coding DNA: TGTGCCACCAGCAGAGTGGGGCTCAAAGGGACCCAGTACTTC. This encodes CATSRVGLKGTQYF.

CDR3 nucleotide sequence: TGCAGCGTTGAAGGGACAGGGGGCTATGAGCAGTTCTTC. This translates into CSVEGTGGYEQFF. The V call is TRBV29-1, the J call TRBJ2-1; 11 bases are a match to TRBD1. Germline V gene data show CDR1 as SQVTM and CDR2 as ANQGSEA. This CDR3 comprises 13 residues. V lost 1 base to trimming and J lost 8 bases; unmatched junction nucleotides: 1.

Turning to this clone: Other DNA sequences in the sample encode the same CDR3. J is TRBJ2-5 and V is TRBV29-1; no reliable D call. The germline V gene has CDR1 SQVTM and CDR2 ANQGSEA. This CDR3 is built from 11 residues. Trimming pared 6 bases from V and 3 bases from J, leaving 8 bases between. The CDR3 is CSVLPKETQYF. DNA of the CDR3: TGCAGCGTACTCCCTAAAGAGACCCAGTACTTC.

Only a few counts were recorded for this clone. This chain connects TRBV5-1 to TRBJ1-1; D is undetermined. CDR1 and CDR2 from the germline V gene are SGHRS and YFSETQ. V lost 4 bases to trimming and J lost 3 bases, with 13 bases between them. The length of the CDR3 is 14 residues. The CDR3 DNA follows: TGCGCCAGCAGCCCCAATTTTCAGGACACTGAAGCTTTCTTT. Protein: CASSPNFQDTEAFF.

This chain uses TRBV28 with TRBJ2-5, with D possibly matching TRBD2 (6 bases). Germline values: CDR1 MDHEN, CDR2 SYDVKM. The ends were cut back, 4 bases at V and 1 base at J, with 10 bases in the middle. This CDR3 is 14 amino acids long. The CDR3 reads CASSSIGGQETQYF. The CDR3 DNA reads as TGTGCCAGCAGTTCCATCGGGGGCCAAGAGACCCAGTACTTC. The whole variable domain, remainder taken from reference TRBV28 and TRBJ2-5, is DVKVTQSSRYLVKRTGEKVFLECVQDMDHENMFWYRQDPGLGLRLIYFSYDVKMKEKGDIPEGYSVSREKKERFSLILESASTNQTSMYLCASSSIGGQETQYFGPGTRLLVL.

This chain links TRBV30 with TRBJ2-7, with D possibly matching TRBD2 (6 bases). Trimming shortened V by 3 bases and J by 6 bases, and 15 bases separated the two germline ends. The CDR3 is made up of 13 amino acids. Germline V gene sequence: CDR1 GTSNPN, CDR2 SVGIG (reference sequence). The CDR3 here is CAWSPRRGGEQYF. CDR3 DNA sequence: TGTGCCTGGAGCCCCCGGAGGGGCGGCGAGCAGTACTTC.

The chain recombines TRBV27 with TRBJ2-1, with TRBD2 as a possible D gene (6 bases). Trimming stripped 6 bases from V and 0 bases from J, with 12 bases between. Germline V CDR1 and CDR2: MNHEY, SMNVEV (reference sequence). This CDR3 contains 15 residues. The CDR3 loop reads CASRRDWGSYNEQFF. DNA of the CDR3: TGTGCCAGCAGACGGGACTGGGGCTCCTACAATGAGCAGTTCTTC.

The CDR3 nucleotides are TGCAGCGTTGTACCCATTAGCCCATCAAACACAGATACGCAGTATTTT. It codes for CSVVPISPSNTDTQYF. The rearrangement joins TRBV29-1 to TRBJ2-3; no firm D call. Trimming cost V 4 bases and J 2 bases, with 19 bases left between them. The CDR3 is 16 residues long. Germline values: CDR1 SQVTM, CDR2 ANQGSEA.

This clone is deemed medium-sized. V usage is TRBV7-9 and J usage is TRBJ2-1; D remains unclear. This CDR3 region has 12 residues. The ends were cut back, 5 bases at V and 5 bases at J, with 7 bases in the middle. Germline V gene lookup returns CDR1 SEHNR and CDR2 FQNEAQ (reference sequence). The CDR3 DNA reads TGTGCCAGCAGCCCTATTGACAATGAGCAGTTCTTC. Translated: CASSPIDNEQFF.